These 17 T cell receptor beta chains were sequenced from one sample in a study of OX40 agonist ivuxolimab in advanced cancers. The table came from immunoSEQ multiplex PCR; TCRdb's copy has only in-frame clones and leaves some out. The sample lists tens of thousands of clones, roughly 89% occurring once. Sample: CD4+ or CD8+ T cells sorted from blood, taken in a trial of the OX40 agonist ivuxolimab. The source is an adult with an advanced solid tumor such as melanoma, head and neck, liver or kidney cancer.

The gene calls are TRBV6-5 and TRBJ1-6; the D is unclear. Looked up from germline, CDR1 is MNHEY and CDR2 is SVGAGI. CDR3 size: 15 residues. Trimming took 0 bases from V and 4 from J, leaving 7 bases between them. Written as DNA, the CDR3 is TGTGCCAGCAGTTACTCGGGCAGTTATAATTCACCCCTCCACTTT. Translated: CASSYSGSYNSPLHF.

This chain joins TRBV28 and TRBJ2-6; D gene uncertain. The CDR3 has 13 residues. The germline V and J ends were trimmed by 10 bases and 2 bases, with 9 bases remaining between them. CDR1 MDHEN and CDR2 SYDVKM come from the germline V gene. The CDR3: CAIGPPGANVLTF. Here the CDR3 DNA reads TGTGCCATCGGCCCCCCTGGGGCCAACGTCCTGACTTTC. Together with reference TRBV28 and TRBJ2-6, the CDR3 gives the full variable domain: DVKVTQSSRYLVKRTGEKVFLECVQDMDHENMFWYRQDPGLGLRLIYFSYDVKMKEKGDIPEGYSVSREKKERFSLILESASTNQTSMYLCAIGPPGANVLTFGAGSRLTVL.

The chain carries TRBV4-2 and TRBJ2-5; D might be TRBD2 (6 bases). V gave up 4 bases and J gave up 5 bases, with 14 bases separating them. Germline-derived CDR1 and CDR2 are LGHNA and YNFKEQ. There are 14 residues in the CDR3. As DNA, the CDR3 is TGTGCCAGCAGCCGGGGGGTTGTAGTCGAGACCCAGTACTTC. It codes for CASSRGVVVETQYF.

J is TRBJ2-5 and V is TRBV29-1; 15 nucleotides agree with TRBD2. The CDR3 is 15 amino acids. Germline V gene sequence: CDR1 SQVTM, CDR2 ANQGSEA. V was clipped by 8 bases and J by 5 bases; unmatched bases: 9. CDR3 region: CSIGLAGGLGETQYF. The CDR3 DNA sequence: TGCAGCATCGGACTAGCGGGAGGGCTAGGGGAGACCCAGTACTTC.

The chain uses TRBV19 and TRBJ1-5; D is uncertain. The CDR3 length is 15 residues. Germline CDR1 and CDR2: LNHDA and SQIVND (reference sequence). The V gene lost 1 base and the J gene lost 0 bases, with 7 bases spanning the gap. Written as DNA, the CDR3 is TGTGCCAGTAGTATAGCTTCATATAGCAATCAGCCCCAGCATTTT. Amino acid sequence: CASSIASYSNQPQHF.

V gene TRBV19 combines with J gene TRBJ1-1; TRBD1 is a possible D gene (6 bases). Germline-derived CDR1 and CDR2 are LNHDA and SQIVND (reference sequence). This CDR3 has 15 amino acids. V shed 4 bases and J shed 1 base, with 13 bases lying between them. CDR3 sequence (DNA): TGTGCCAGTAGTAGGGCGGCAGGGGCGAACACTGAAGCTTTCTTT. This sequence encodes CASSRAAGANTEAFF.

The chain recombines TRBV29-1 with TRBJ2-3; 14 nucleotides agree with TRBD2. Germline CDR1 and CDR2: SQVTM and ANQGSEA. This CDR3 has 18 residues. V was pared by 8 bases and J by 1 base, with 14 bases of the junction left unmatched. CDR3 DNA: TGCAGCATAATAACTCGACTAGCGGGAGGGCGGGGCACAGATACGCAGTATTTT. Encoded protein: CSIITRLAGGRGTDTQYF.

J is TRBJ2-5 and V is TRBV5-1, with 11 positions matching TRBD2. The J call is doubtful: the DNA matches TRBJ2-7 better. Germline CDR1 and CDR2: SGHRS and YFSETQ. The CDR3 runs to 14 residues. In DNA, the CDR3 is TGCGCCAGCAGACCGGGACTAGCGGCCTACGAGCAGTACTTC. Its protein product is CASRPGLAAYEQYF.

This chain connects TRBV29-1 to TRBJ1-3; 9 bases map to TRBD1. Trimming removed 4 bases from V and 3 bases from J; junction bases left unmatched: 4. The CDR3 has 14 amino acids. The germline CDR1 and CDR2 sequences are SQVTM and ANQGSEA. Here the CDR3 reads CSVGGQGFGNTIYF. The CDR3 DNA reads TGCAGCGTTGGGGGACAGGGTTTTGGAAACACCATATATTTT.

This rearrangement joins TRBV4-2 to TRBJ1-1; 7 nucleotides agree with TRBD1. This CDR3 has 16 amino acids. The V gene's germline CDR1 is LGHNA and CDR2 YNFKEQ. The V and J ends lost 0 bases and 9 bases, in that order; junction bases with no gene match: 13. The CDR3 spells CASSQDLEGGFSQAFF. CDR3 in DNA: TGTGCCAGCAGCCAAGATCTGGAAGGGGGCTTTAGTCAAGCTTTCTTT.

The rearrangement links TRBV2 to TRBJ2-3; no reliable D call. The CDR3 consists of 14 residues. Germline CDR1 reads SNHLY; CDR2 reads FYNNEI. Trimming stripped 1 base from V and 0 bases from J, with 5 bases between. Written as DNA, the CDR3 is TGTGCCAGCAGTGAAGATTTCAGCACAGATACGCAGTATTTT. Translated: CASSEDFSTDTQYF. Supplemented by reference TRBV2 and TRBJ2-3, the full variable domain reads EPEVTQTPSHQVTQMGQEVILRCVPISNHLYFYWYRQILGQKVEFLVSFYNNEISEKSEIFDDQFSVERPDGSNFTLKIRSTKLEDSAMYFCASSEDFSTDTQYFGPGTRLTVL.

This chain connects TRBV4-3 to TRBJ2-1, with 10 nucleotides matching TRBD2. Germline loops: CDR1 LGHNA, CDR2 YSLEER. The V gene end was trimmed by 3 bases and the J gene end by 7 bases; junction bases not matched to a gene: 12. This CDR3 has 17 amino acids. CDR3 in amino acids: CASSQALSSGGNNEQFF. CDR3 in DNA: TGCGCCAGCAGCCAGGCTCTCTCTAGCGGGGGAAATAATGAGCAGTTCTTC.

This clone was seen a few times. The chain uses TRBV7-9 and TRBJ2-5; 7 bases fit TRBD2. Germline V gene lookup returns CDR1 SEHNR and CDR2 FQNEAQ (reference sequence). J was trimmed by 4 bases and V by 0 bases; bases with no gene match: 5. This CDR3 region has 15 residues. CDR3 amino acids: CASSLAQAGAETQYF. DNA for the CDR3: TGTGCCAGCAGCTTAGCGCAGGCGGGAGCAGAGACCCAGTACTTC.

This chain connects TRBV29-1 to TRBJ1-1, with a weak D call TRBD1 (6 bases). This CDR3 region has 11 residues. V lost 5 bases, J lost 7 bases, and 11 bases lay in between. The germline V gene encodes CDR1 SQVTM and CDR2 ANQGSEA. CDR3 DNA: TGCAGCGTTCCACCGGACAGTGAAGCTTTCTTT. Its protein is CSVPPDSEAFF.

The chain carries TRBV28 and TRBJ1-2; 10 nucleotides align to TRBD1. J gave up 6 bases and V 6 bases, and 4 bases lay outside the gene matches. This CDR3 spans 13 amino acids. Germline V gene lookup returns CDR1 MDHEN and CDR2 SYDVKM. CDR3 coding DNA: TGTGCCAGCAGACCGACAGGGGGCGATGGCTACACCTTC. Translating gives CASRPTGGDGYTF.

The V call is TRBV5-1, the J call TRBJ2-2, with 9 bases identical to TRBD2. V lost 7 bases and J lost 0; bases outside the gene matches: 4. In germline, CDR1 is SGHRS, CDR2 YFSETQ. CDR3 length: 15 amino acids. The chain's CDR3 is CASRRLAANTGELFF. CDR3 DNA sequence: TGCGCCAGCCGAAGACTAGCGGCGAACACCGGGGAGCTGTTTTTT.

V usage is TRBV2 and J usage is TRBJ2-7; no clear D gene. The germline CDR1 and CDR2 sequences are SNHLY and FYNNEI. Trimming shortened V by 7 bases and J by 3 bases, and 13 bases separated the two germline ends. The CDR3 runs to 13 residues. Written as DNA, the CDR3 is TGTGCCAGCAATGGTTTCCAAAACTACGAGCAGTACTTC. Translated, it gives CASNGFQNYEQYF.